The source of this T cell receptor (beta chain) is a study of radiotherapy plus CTLA-4 blockade in lung cancer. Trimming cost V 3 bases and J 3 bases; bases outside gene matches: 16. The CDR3 is 17 residues long. Germline V CDR1 and CDR2: GTSNPN, SVGIG (reference sequence). The repertoire was sequenced with immunoSEQ multiplex PCR; TCRdb's copy has only in-frame clones and lacks some. The table has about 51,000 clones, roughly 77% seen once; the top ten hold about 8%. The specimen was peripheral blood, collected from a patient treated with radiotherapy plus ipilimumab. The V gene is TRBV30, the J gene TRBJ2-5; TRBD2 matches at 7 bases. The sequence was obtained from a human donor with non-small cell lung cancer who had a complete response to radiotherapy plus ipilimumab. The CDR3 here is CAWRAKRGGPPKETQYF. The CDR3 bases are TGTGCCTGGAGGGCCAAGAGGGGAGGGCCTCCAAAAGAGACCCAGTACTTC.